This T cell receptor beta chain stems from a study of blood T cell repertoires in COVID-19. About the research overall: Samples taken during acute and convalescent COVID-19 were collected in the United States, Italy and Spain.

Per the authors' pipeline: How many nucleated cells were present was estimated from reference gene primer amplification. Here immunoSEQ multiplex PCR was the method, and the copy in TCRdb shows in-frame clones only, minus some. V and J calls and clone size follow that table, whereas D and trimming were derived from the DNA. The sample yields 100,000 to 150,000 clones, around two thirds seen once. This clone came up a few times. V lost 7 bases, J lost 4 bases, and 10 bases stayed unmatched. CDR1 and CDR2 (germline): KGHDR, SFDVKD. The CDR3 has 15 amino acids. The chain employs TRBV24-1 and TRBJ1-1; TRBD1 matches 8 bases. What was sequenced was peripheral blood. This sequence was found in a woman in her sixties or seventies with acute or convalescent COVID-19. The CDR3 DNA reads as TGTGCCACCAGGGAAAACACAGGGGGGAGCACTGAAGCTTTCTTT. Amino acids: CATRENTGGSTEAFF.